The sequence of this T cell receptor (beta chain) was determined in a study of blood T cells in healthy people across ages. A sample-barcoded 5' primer and a J-beta primer mix were used in a second PCR of roughly 7 to 11 cycles. One entry per CDR3 protein results from TCRdb running MiXCR on the 5' RACE reads. Among over 1.5 million distinct CDR3 sequences listed, roughly 50% were seen once. Germline trimming cut 2 bases from V and 4 bases from J; bases unmatched to any gene: 5. CDR3 length equals 14 residues. Germline CDR1 reads KGHSH; CDR2 reads LQKENI. Sequenced: blood. The chain links TRBV18 to TRBJ2-7, with 7 positions matching TRBD1. This sequence originates from a woman between 40 and 55 years old in good health. The CDR3 reads CASSPRQGEYEQYF. The CDR3, as DNA: TGTGCCAGCTCACCAAGACAGGGAGAATACGAGCAGTACTTC.